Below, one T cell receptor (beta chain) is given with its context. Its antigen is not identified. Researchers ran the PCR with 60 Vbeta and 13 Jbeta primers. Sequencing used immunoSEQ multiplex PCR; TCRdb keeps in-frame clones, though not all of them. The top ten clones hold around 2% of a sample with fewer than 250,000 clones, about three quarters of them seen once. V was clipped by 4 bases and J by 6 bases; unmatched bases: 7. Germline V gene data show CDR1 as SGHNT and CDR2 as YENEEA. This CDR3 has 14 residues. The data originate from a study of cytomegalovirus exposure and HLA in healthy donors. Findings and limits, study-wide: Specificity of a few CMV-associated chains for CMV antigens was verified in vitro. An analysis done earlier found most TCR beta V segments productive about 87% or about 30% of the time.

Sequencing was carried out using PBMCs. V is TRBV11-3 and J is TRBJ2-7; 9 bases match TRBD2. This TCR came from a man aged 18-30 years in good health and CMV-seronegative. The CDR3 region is CASSSSRGGAEQYF. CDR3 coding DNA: TGTGCCAGCAGCTCCTCGCGGGGGGGCGCCGAGCAGTACTTC.